These 5 T cell receptor beta chains originate from one sample sequenced in a study of multiple sclerosis patients with progressive multifocal leukoencephalopathy. Noted time point: before natalizumab initiation. Sequencing used immunoSEQ multiplex PCR; TCRdb keeps in-frame clones, though not all of them. The sample yields roughly 30,000 clones, 85% to 90% seen once. Specimen: PBMCs. The source is a human donor with multiple sclerosis.

The chain carries TRBV7-2 and TRBJ1-5, with D unclear. CDR3 size: 13 residues. Germline CDR1 is SGHTA and CDR2 is FQGNSA. V was pared by 3 bases and J by 0 bases, with 3 bases between. This CDR3 is CASSFHSNQPQHF. CDR3 bases: TGTGCCAGCAGCTTTCATAGCAATCAGCCCCAGCATTTT.

J is TRBJ1-4 and V is TRBV19; D perhaps matches TRBD1 (5 bases). Trimming removed 3 bases from V and 5 bases from J, with 13 bases in between. Germline V gene lookup returns CDR1 LNHDA and CDR2 SQIVND (reference sequence). This CDR3 contains 15 residues. CDR3 coding DNA: TGTGCCAGTAGTATCGCCCCGACAGTAAATGAAAAACTGTTTTTT. This codes for CASSIAPTVNEKLFF.

CDR3 DNA: TGTGCCAGCAGTAGACAGGGGAACACTGAAGCTTTCTTT. Its translation: CASSRQGNTEAFF. This chain links TRBV6-6 with TRBJ1-1, with 7 bases fitting TRBD1. Germline CDR1 MNHNY, CDR2 SVGAGI (reference sequence). With V trimmed by 5 bases and J by 1 base, 1 base remained unmatched. The CDR3 is 13 residues long.

The chain uses TRBV6-5 and TRBJ2-3; D is unresolved. This CDR3 contains 13 residues. Trimming shortened V by 5 bases and J by 4 bases, and 10 bases separated the two germline ends. Germline values: CDR1 MNHEY, CDR2 SVGAGI. CDR3: CASSHREADTQYF. CDR3 coding DNA: TGTGCCAGCAGTCACCGTGAGGCAGATACGCAGTATTTT.

The J gene is TRBJ2-6, the V gene TRBV13; D might be TRBD1 or TRBD2, each matching 7 bases. This CDR3 comprises 15 residues. Germline V lookup: CDR1 PRHDT, CDR2 FYEKMQ (reference sequence). Trimming shortened V by 4 bases and J by 12 bases, and 19 bases separated the two germline ends. The CDR3 region is CASSSTTGEGGVLTF. The CDR3 DNA reads as TGTGCCAGCAGCTCTACCACAGGGGAGGGGGGCGTCCTGACTTTC.